These 25 T cell receptor beta chains share one sample of origin, sequenced in a study of blood T cell repertoires in COVID-19. Produced via immunoSEQ multiplex PCR; TCRdb's table is partial and in-frame only. Among some 130,000 clones listed, 80% to 90% were seen once. The sequenced sample was PBMCs or T cells enriched from blood (not recorded which). The receptors were sampled from a woman between 45 and 65 years old who had recovered from COVID-19.

V and J are TRBV15 and TRBJ1-2; D perhaps matches TRBD1 (6 bases). Germline lookup yields CDR1 LNHNV and CDR2 YYDKDF (reference sequence). Between the trimmed V and J ends, which lost 3 bases and 0 bases, there was a span of 11 bases. The CDR3 runs 15 residues. The CDR3 DNA follows: TGTGCCACCAGCAGTGACCGGGACACTAACTATGGCTACACCTTC. Translation gives CATSSDRDTNYGYTF.

The chain combines TRBV6-2 or TRBV6-3 with TRBJ1-1; 7 bases agree with TRBD1. Germline CDR1 MNHEY, CDR2 SVGEGT. J gave up 4 bases and V 4 bases, and 3 bases lay outside the gene matches. The length of the CDR3 is 13 residues. CDR3 residues: CASSWTGVTEAFF. CDR3 in DNA: TGTGCCAGCAGTTGGACAGGAGTCACTGAAGCTTTCTTT.

This chain uses TRBV29-1 with TRBJ2-3; 12 nucleotides agree with TRBD1. CDR3 length: 13 residues. V lost 7 bases and J lost 6; bases outside the gene matches: 5. Germline assignment: CDR1 SQVTM and CDR2 ANQGSEA. The CDR3 DNA reads as TGCAGCGCAGGGACAGGGGGCAAGGATACGCAGTATTTT. It yields the protein CSAGTGGKDTQYF.

This chain joins TRBV6-5 and TRBJ1-3, with TRBD1 matching 7 bases. CDR1 is MNHEY and CDR2 is SVGAGI in the germline V gene. CDR3 size: 15 residues. After removal of 6 bases from V and 3 bases from J, the junction contained 8 bases not matched to a gene. In nucleotides, the CDR3 is TGTGCCAGCAGCCCCGGGACAGCTTATGGAAACACCATATATTTT. This sequence encodes CASSPGTAYGNTIYF.

This chain joins TRBV10-3 and TRBJ2-1; TRBD2 agrees at 13 bases. The CDR3 extends over 15 amino acids. From germline, CDR1 is ENHRY and CDR2 SYGVKD. Trimming removed 3 bases from V and 7 bases from J; junction bases left unmatched: 3. The DNA of the CDR3 is TGTGCCATCAGTGAACTAGCGGGGGGGAAGAATGAGCAGTTCTTC. This sequence encodes CAISELAGGKNEQFF.

The chain employs TRBV9 and TRBJ2-3; 12 nucleotides agree with TRBD2. The CDR3 is made up of 18 amino acids. V shed 4 bases and J 4 bases; nucleotides not matched to a gene: 13. Germline values: CDR1 SGDLS, CDR2 YYNGEE. This CDR3 reads CASSRRIGLAGNSDTQYF. In DNA form, the CDR3 reads TGTGCCAGCAGCCGAAGGATTGGACTAGCGGGGAATTCAGATACGCAGTATTTT.

CDR3 protein: CASSLQWNEQFF. In DNA, the CDR3 is TGTGCCAGCAGCCTTCAGTGGAATGAGCAGTTCTTC. The chain links TRBV3-1 (or the pseudogene TRBV3-2) to TRBJ2-1, with D unresolved. There are 12 residues in the CDR3. Trimming cost V 4 bases and J 7 bases, with 8 bases left between them. Germline-derived CDR1 and CDR2 are LGHDT and YNNKEL (reference sequence).

V and J are TRBV19 and TRBJ1-4; 7 nucleotides match TRBD1. Looked up from germline, CDR1 is LNHDA and CDR2 is SQIVND (reference sequence). There are 13 residues in the CDR3. After removal of 10 bases from V and 0 bases from J, the junction contained 2 bases not matched to a gene. In DNA, the CDR3 is TGTGCCACCCAGGGGGCAACTAATGAAAAACTGTTTTTT. Translated: CATQGATNEKLFF.

V and J are TRBV30 and TRBJ1-2, with 7 bases lining up with TRBD1. The CDR3 runs 11 residues. CDR1 and CDR2 (germline): GTSNPN, SVGIG (reference sequence). V gave up 5 bases and J gave up 6 bases; unmatched junction bases: 3. CDR3 DNA sequence: TGTGCCTGGGACAGGGTGAATGGCTACACCTTC. Translating it yields CAWDRVNGYTF.

This rearrangement joins TRBV7-9 to TRBJ1-1, with D tentatively TRBD1 (6 bases). Trimming cost V 6 bases and J 8 bases, with 16 bases left between them. The CDR3 has 13 residues. Germline CDR1 SEHNR, CDR2 FQNEAQ (reference sequence). CDR3 residues: CASRKGAGDEAFF. The CDR3 DNA reads TGTGCCAGCAGAAAAGGAGCAGGGGACGAAGCTTTCTTT.

The rearrangement links TRBV5-8 to TRBJ2-7, with 9 bases matching TRBD1. This CDR3 contains 14 residues. From germline, CDR1 is SGHTS and CDR2 YDEGEE. Losses at the gene ends were 3 bases for V and 2 bases for J; bases not matched to a gene: 3. The CDR3 here is CASSSRTGAYEQYF. The CDR3 DNA follows: TGTGCCAGCAGCTCCCGGACAGGGGCCTACGAGCAGTACTTC.

This clone was recorded a few times. V gene TRBV27 combines with J gene TRBJ1-6, with D perhaps TRBD1 (6 bases). This CDR3 is 15 amino acids long. Looked up from germline, CDR1 is MNHEY and CDR2 is SMNVEV (reference sequence). V shed 6 bases and J shed 4 bases, with 13 bases lying between them. The CDR3 loop is CASSLGQGYNSPLHF. DNA of the CDR3: TGTGCCAGCAGCTTGGGGCAGGGGTATAATTCACCCCTCCACTTT.

The chain carries TRBV5-1 and TRBJ1-1; D might be TRBD1 (6 bases). Germline CDR1 SGHRS, CDR2 YFSETQ. The V end lost 7 bases, the J end lost 0 bases, and 13 bases lay between the germline ends. CDR3 size: 14 residues. The CDR3: CASRPDSMNTEAFF. The DNA for the CDR3 is TGCGCCAGCCGTCCGGACAGCATGAACACTGAAGCTTTCTTT.

V gene TRBV12-5 combines with J gene TRBJ1-6, with TRBD1 matching over 7 bases. From germline, CDR1 is LGHNT and CDR2 FRNRAP. This CDR3 is built from 15 residues. Trimming took 3 bases from V and 7 from J; bases not matched to a gene: 6. CDR3 sequence: CASGFLDRVNSPLHF. The CDR3 DNA follows: TGTGCTAGTGGTTTCTTAGACAGGGTCAATTCACCCCTCCACTTT.

The CDR3 nucleotides read TGCGCCAGCCGGGGTGGACAGCCAACTAATGAAAAACTGTTTTTT. This codes for CASRGGQPTNEKLFF. The V gene is TRBV5-1, the J gene TRBJ1-4, with D maybe TRBD1 (6 bases). The CDR3 is made up of 15 amino acids. The V end lost 7 bases, the J end lost 0 bases, and 13 bases lay between the germline ends. The germline gives CDR1 SGHRS, CDR2 YFSETQ.

This sequence joins TRBV18 and TRBJ1-2; D gene unclear. Germline V lookup: CDR1 KGHSH, CDR2 LQKENI. V was pared by 2 bases and J by 5 bases, with 9 bases between. The CDR3 is made up of 13 amino acids. CDR3 DNA sequence: TGTGCCAGCTCACCAGGTTTAGAATATGGCTACACCTTC. This codes for CASSPGLEYGYTF.

About this clone: Germline is not matched at one junction end, which may reflect a read error. The chain is built from TRBV5-1 and TRBJ2-3, with D unresolved. CDR3 length equals 16 residues. Per germline, CDR1 SGHRS and CDR2 YFSETQ. Written as DNA, the CDR3 is TGCGCCAGCAGCTTGACTTCCACTCGGAGCACCGATACGCAGTATTTT. Encoded protein: CASSLTSTRSTDTQYF. Variable domain in full (rest from reference TRBV5-1 and TRBJ2-3): KAGVTQTPRYLIKTRGQQVTLSCSPISGHRSVSWYQQTPGQGLQFLFEYFSETQRNKGNFPGRFSGRQFSNSRSEMNVSTLELGDSALYLCASSLTSTRSTDTQYFGPGTRLTVL.

The chain recombines TRBV11-2 with TRBJ1-6; tentative D call: TRBD1 (5 bases). Between the trimmed V and J ends, which lost 4 bases and 8 bases, there was a span of 12 bases. CDR3 length: 14 amino acids. Looked up from germline, CDR1 is SGHAT and CDR2 is FQNNGV. The CDR3, as DNA: TGTGCCAGCAGCTCAGGGTTTAAGGATTCACCCCTCCACTTT. Protein: CASSSGFKDSPLHF.

The CDR3 region is CASSLGQENQPQHF. CDR3 DNA: TGTGCCAGCAGCTTGGGACAGGAAAATCAGCCCCAGCATTTT. This chain uses TRBV3-1 (or the pseudogene TRBV3-2) with TRBJ1-5; 8 bases are a match to TRBD1. There are 14 residues in the CDR3. Germline loops: CDR1 LGHDT, CDR2 YNNKEL (reference sequence). The V segment lost 5 bases and the J segment 4 bases; nucleotides outside the gene matches: 4.

The gene calls are TRBV9 and TRBJ1-2, with D unclear. The CDR3 spans 13 residues. Per germline, CDR1 SGDLS and CDR2 YYNGEE. V lost 2 bases to trimming and J lost 7 bases, with 12 bases between them. CDR3 loop: CASSVVSFGGYTF. The CDR3, as DNA: TGTGCCAGCAGCGTCGTGAGTTTTGGTGGCTACACCTTC.

This sequence joins TRBV19 and TRBJ2-2; D is unresolved. Trimming cost V 9 bases and J 5 bases, with 25 bases left between them. CDR3 length: 17 residues. The germline V gene has CDR1 LNHDA and CDR2 SQIVND (reference sequence). The CDR3 DNA follows: TGTGCCAGCCTCAAGGTTACGTCGGGTTATGGTACCGGGGAGCTGTTTTTT. Translation gives CASLKVTSGYGTGELFF.

The genes are TRBV19 and TRBJ2-5, with D tentatively TRBD1 (6 bases). The CDR3 consists of 13 residues. Per germline, CDR1 LNHDA and CDR2 SQIVND (reference sequence). V gave up 9 bases and J gave up 1 base, with 12 bases separating them. CDR3 loop: CASPKDSQETQYF. The DNA of the CDR3 is TGTGCCAGCCCCAAGGACAGCCAAGAGACCCAGTACTTC.

This chain uses TRBV12-3 or TRBV12-4 with TRBJ1-5, with D possibly matching TRBD1 (5 bases). The germline V and J ends were trimmed by 2 bases and 6 bases, with 8 bases remaining between them. The CDR3 extends over 13 amino acids. The CDR3 loop is CASSLQGGQPQHF. The CDR3 region has the DNA TGTGCCAGCAGTTTACAGGGCGGTCAGCCCCAGCATTTT.

This chain connects TRBV29-1 to TRBJ2-7; 8 nucleotides align to TRBD1. The ends lost 1 base at V and 0 bases at J; junction bases unmatched: 5. The germline V gene has CDR1 SQVTM and CDR2 ANQGSEA. The CDR3 is made up of 15 amino acids. Here the CDR3 reads CSVEGGTGVSYEQYF. The CDR3 DNA sequence: TGCAGCGTTGAAGGAGGGACAGGTGTCTCCTACGAGCAGTACTTC.

This clone was picked up one time. The junction departs from germline at one end; a sequencing error may be responsible. This rearrangement joins TRBV5-1 to TRBJ2-3, with TRBD2 matching over 10 bases. The germline V gene encodes CDR1 SGHRS and CDR2 YFSETQ. The CDR3 loop spans 15 amino acids. DNA for the CDR3: TGCGCCACCAGCGGGGGGGTTTTGAGCACAGATACGCAGTATTTT. Amino acid sequence: CATSGGVLSTDTQYF.